This T cell receptor beta chain was captured by sequencing in a study of T-cell reconstitution after alpha-beta-depleted transplantation in children. Unique molecular identifiers were used to barcode this TCRbeta library. TCRdb re-called the PCR reads through MiXCR, storing one row per CDR3 protein. The data hold a few hundred thousand distinct CDR3 sequences, with around 20% observed a single time. CDR3 length: 13 residues. The germline V gene has CDR1 DFQATT and CDR2 SNEGSKA (reference sequence). J was trimmed by 3 bases and V by 4 bases; bases with no gene match: 3. This chain connects TRBV20-1 to TRBJ2-7; 10 nucleotides agree with TRBD2. The sequences come from PBMCs, mostly from graft donor cells, collected 180 days after TCRalphabeta/CD19-depleted stem cell transplant. The TCR sequence derives from a male patient aged 5 to 17 who had a stem cell transplant for acute lymphoblastic leukemia, so the T cells may come from the graft donor. The CDR3 DNA follows: TGCAGTGCTATAATAGCGGGAGGCTACGAGCAGTACTTC. Translated, it gives CSAIIAGGYEQYF.